This T cell receptor beta chain comes out of a study of control samples from healthy donors and cancer patients. TCRdb's table, derived via immunoSEQ multiplex PCR, lists solely in-frame clones and lacks some. The top ten clones hold over 5.5% of a sample with roughly 400,000 clones, 75% to 95% of them seen once. The germline V and J ends were trimmed by 7 bases and 4 bases, with 13 bases remaining between them. CDR3 length equals 14 residues. Germline CDR1 reads MNHEY; CDR2 reads SVGAGI. The receptor's source is a man aged 40-55 years with head and neck cancer. V usage is TRBV6-5 and J usage is TRBJ1-4; D perhaps matches TRBD1 (6 bases). The specimen sequenced was PBMCs. In DNA form, the CDR3 reads TGTGCCAGCACCAATGGGGGGCTTAATGAAAAACTGTTTTTT. Amino acid sequence: CASTNGGLNEKLFF.